This TCR beta chain was recovered during a study of cytomegalovirus exposure and HLA in healthy donors. For the study at large: The 120 validation repertoires, a later analysis reported, used the same platform as the 650 to 800 repertoires from the first cohort.

Here immunoSEQ multiplex PCR was the method, and the copy in TCRdb shows in-frame clones only, minus some. The data contain approximately 150,000 clones, roughly 87% of them seen just once; the ten biggest clones take up 4.5% to 5.5%. General study results and limits: The study recorded 160 or so TCR beta chains that were cytomegalovirus-associated.

CDR3 length: 14 amino acids. CDR1 and CDR2 from the germline V gene are MGHRA and YSYEKL. The ends were cut back, 0 bases at V and 0 bases at J, with 5 bases in the middle. With respect to this clone: The antigen is unknown.

Specimen: PBMCs. The receptor was isolated from a man between 18 and 29 years old in good health and CMV-seropositive. The chain is built from TRBV4-1 and TRBJ1-1; D is uncertain. The CDR3 loop is CASSQEAVNTEAFF. CDR3 coding DNA: TGCGCCAGCAGCCAAGAGGCGGTGAACACTGAAGCTTTCTTT.